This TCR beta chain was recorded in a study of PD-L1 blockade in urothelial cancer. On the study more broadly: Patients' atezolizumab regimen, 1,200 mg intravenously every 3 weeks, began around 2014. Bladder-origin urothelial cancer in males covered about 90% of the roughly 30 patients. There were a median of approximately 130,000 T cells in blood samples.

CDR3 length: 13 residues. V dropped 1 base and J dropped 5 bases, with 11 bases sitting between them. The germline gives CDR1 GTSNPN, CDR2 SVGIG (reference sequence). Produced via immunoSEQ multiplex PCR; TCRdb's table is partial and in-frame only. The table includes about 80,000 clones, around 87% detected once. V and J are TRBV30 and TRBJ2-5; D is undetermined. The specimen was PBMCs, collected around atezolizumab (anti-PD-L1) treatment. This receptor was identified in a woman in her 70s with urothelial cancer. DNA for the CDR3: TGTGCCTGGAGTGCTTACGTCGGGGAGACCCAGTACTTC. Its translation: CAWSAYVGETQYF.